The rows below give T cell receptor beta chains drawn from one sample of a study of blood T cells in healthy people across ages. Via MiXCR, TCRdb re-called the 5' RACE reads, giving one row per CDR3 protein. The data show approximately 2,000,000 distinct CDR3 sequences, about 39% seen once. Material: blood. The source is a human donor in good health. CDR3s leave out the opening cysteine and the closing phenylalanine or tryptophan. D genes are given only for firm matches.

CDR3aa	j_gene	d_gene	v_gene
ASSQLGGDEQY	-	TRBD2	TRBV3-1
ASSWLAGGANTGELF	TRBJ2-2	TRBD2	TRBV6-2/TRBV6-3
ASSPNRGYGGELF	TRBJ2-2	-	TRBV5-1
ASSVVIPAYYEQY	TRBJ2-7	-	TRBV9
AISESRSGWVNQPQH	TRBJ1-5	-	TRBV10-3
ASSQGQNGYT	TRBJ1-2	-	TRBV4-2
ASSMDRREQY	TRBJ2-5	-	TRBV6-2/TRBV6-3
SATTYGGYT	TRBJ1-2	-	TRBV20-1
ASTYGLSYEQY	TRBJ2-7	-	TRBV6-5
AISEPAKEETQY	TRBJ2-5	-	TRBV10-3
ASSFRGTNTGELF	TRBJ2-2	-	TRBV5-1
ASSLKQGATNEKLF	TRBJ1-4	TRBD1	TRBV28
ASSPGHGGYT	TRBJ1-2	-	TRBV7-6
ASSVDLSGELF	TRBJ2-2	-	TRBV6-4
ASSERSYGYT	TRBJ1-2	-	TRBV11-2
AISESGTGYNEQY	TRBJ2-4	TRBD1	TRBV10-3
ATSDHLLIEQF	TRBJ2-1	-	TRBV24-1
ASSDETDLTDTQY	TRBJ2-3	-	TRBV9
ASSPRTGGFYNEQF	TRBJ2-1	TRBD1	TRBV7-2
ASSLRLGAGGNNEQF	TRBJ2-1	TRBD2	TRBV5-1
ASSQGGIDEQF	TRBJ2-1	-	TRBV4-3
ASSVDSRTPNYGYT	TRBJ1-2	-	TRBV9
ASSQDSQGGRTQY	TRBJ2-5	-	TRBV4-1
ASSGDRYSGNTIY	TRBJ1-3	TRBD1	TRBV2
ASSPAAETQY	TRBJ2-5	-	TRBV2
ASSRASASTDTQY	TRBJ2-3	-	TRBV5-1
SARDPQGPGETQY	-	-	TRBV20-1
SARHPSGETQY	TRBJ2-5	TRBD2	TRBV20-1
ASSRTWSGTADTQY	TRBJ2-3	-	TRBV18
ASSIGYGELF	TRBJ2-2	-	TRBV5-1
ASSRQGSTEAF	TRBJ1-1	-	TRBV6-1
ASSQDMAGESDTQY	TRBJ2-3	TRBD2	TRBV4-2
ASSLVYGDLEKLF	TRBJ1-4	-	TRBV7-2
ASWPYFAVVNEKRF	TRBJ1-4	-	TRBV4-1
ASSQIGTGYYEQY	-	TRBD1	TRBV5-6
ASSSGHLVETQY	TRBJ2-5	-	TRBV5-1
ATSRGSGNYGYT	TRBJ1-2	-	TRBV15